This entry concerns a single TCR beta chain. The antigen is unknown. This record belongs to a study of T-cell memory formation after mild COVID-19. Whole-study context: Clusters were largely donor specific. Overall study findings and caveats: CD4+ contracting clones were mainly CM and EM; CD8+ ones, EMRA.

The ends lost 5 bases at V and 1 base at J; junction bases unmatched: 6. The length of the CDR3 is 15 residues. A 5'RACE reaction primed in the constant segment made cDNA libraries of TCR alpha and TCR beta, and these carried sample barcodes and UMIs. TCRdb passed the 5' RACE reads through MiXCR, listing each CDR3 protein once. Here the sample spans about 450,000 distinct CDR3 sequences, 20% to 25% being singletons. The chain combines TRBV12-3 or TRBV12-4 with TRBJ1-1, with TRBD1 matching over 8 bases. The sequence was obtained from an adult woman who had mild COVID-19 (a few samples of this study predate the infection). Cell type and time point are not known. The sequenced sample was PBMCs or a T cell subset sorted from them (not recorded which). CDR3 nucleotide sequence: TGTGCCAGCAGTCCGACAGGGGCCGGGAACACTGAAGCTTTCTTT. Its protein product is CASSPTGAGNTEAFF.